The rows below give T cell receptor beta chains drawn from one sample of a study of T cells in Graves' hyperthyroidism and ophthalmopathy. TCRdb reprocessed the multiplex PCR reads via MiXCR and lists one record per CDR3 protein. The table records around 350,000 distinct CDR3 sequences, roughly an eighth of them present only once. Sequences were obtained from blood. The receptors come from a woman aged 18 to 35 with Graves' hyperthyroidism. CDR3s include the opening cysteine and the closing phenylalanine or tryptophan. A D gene is named only where the DNA matches it firmly. Clone size, where shown, is once, few, many, or a class for clones that have expanded.

abundance	v_gene	j_gene	d_gene	CDR3aa	CDR3nt
few	TRBV5-1	TRBJ2-5	TRBD1	CASSLGTGYRETQYF	TGCGCCAGCAGCTTGGGGACAGGGTACCGAGAGACCCAGTACTTC
few	TRBV5-1	TRBJ1-4	.	CASGSDEKLFF	TGCGCCAGCGGCTCTGATGAAAAACTGTTTTTT
many	TRBV12-3/TRBV12-4	TRBJ2-7	TRBD2	CASSFLTSLGEQYF	TGTGCCAGCAGTTTCCTGACTAGCTTAGGCGAGCAGTACTTC
few	TRBV6-1	TRBJ1-6	.	CASSEGARQGNSPLHF	TGTGCCAGCAGTGAAGGAGCCCGGCAGGGTAATTCACCCCTCCACTTT
many	TRBV7-3	TRBJ2-3	.	CASSLGIATDTQYF	TGTGCCAGCAGCTTAGGTATCGCCACAGATACGCAGTATTTT
few	TRBV6-1	TRBJ1-6	TRBD1	CASSPGTGGRSPLHF	TGTGCCAGCAGCCCCGGGACAGGGGGTCGTTCACCCCTCCACTTT
few	TRBV19	TRBJ1-4	.	CASTSDRGREKLFF	.
many	TRBV12-3/TRBV12-4	TRBJ1-3	.	CASSPNLGRTTGNTIYF	TGTGCCAGCAGTCCCAACCTGGGACGTACTACTGGAAACACCATATATTTT
many	TRBV6-5	TRBJ1-2	.	CASSYDQGSYGYTF	TGTGCCAGCAGTTACGATCAGGGATCCTATGGCTACACCTTC
many	TRBV12-3/TRBV12-4	TRBJ2-3	.	CASRWGGGGDTQYF	TGTGCCAGCAGGTGGGGGGGCGGTGGAGATACGCAGTATTTT
many	TRBV6-2/TRBV6-3	TRBJ1-5	.	CASSYSIMEQPQHF	TGTGCCAGCAGTTACTCGATAATGGAGCAGCCCCAGCATTTT
many	TRBV7-2	TRBJ2-7	TRBD2	CASRLAGDYEQYF	TGTGCCAGCAGGCTAGCGGGGGACTACGAGCAGTACTTC
many	TRBV3-1	TRBJ2-7	.	CASSQGWYEQYF	TGTGCCAGCAGCCAGGGTTGGTACGAGCAGTACTTC
many	TRBV7-9	TRBJ1-1	.	CASSLVGTANTEAFF	TGTGCCAGCAGCTTAGTAGGGACGGCGAACACTGAAGCTTTCTTT
many	TRBV2	TRBJ2-3	.	CASSEQTDTQYF	TGTGCCAGCAGTGAACAGACAGATACGCAGTATTTT
many	TRBV20-1	TRBJ2-1	TRBD2	CRASGTINNEQFF	TGCAGAGCGTCCGGGACTATAAACAATGAGCAGTTCTTC
many	TRBV7-9	TRBJ2-7	TRBD2	CASTNSGGPYEQYF	TGTGCCAGCACCAACTCGGGGGGGCCCTACGAGCAGTACTTC
many	TRBV3-1	TRBJ1-2	.	CASSQTYYGYTF	TGTGCCAGCAGCCAAACATACTATGGCTACACCTTC
many	TRBV20-1	TRBJ1-2	.	CSPTRDLNGYTF	TGCAGCCCTACCCGGGACCTTAATGGCTACACCTTC
many	TRBV20-1	TRBJ2-3	TRBD2	CSARGGATDTQYF	TGCAGTGCTCGCGGGGGGGCGACAGATACGCAGTATTTT
.	TRBV6-5	TRBJ1-5	.	CASSFPGRRSNQPQHF	TGTGCCAGCAGTTTTCCCGGACGGCGTAGCAATCAGCCCCAGCATTTT
many	TRBV10-3	TRBJ1-1	.	CAIRGATGSTEAFF	TGTGCCATCAGGGGGGCCACGGGGAGCACTGAAGCTTTCTTT
.	TRBV19	TRBJ2-1	TRBD2	CASRASGRADEQFF	TGTGCCAGTAGGGCAAGCGGGAGGGCAGATGAGCAGTTCTTC
many	TRBV12-3/TRBV12-4	TRBJ2-5	TRBD1	CASSGTEEQETQYF	TGTGCCAGCAGCGGGACAGAGGAGCAAGAGACCCAGTACTTC
many	TRBV6-1	TRBJ2-7	TRBD2	CASSPSGGWGEQYF	TGTGCCAGCAGTCCTAGCGGGGGTTGGGGGGAGCAGTACTTC
many	TRBV20-1	TRBJ2-3	TRBD2	CSARPGTSGTDTQYF	TGCAGTGCTAGACCCGGGACTAGCGGCACAGATACGCAGTATTTT
many	TRBV5-1	TRBJ2-7	.	CASSLGGIGMFDEQYF	TGCGCCAGCAGCTTGGGTGGGATTGGTATGTTCGACGAGCAGTACTTC
many	TRBV6-1	TRBJ2-3	.	CASTGWTFTDTQYF	TGTGCCAGCACAGGCTGGACCTTCACAGATACGCAGTATTTT
few	TRBV5-1	TRBJ2-5	.	CASSLFLLGTQYF	TGCGCCAGCAGCTTGTTCCTACTTGGGACCCAGTACTTC
many	TRBV7-3	TRBJ2-2	.	CASGRTGGTGELFF	TGTGCCAGTGGAAGGACTGGAGGTACCGGGGAGCTGTTTTTT
many	TRBV5-1	TRBJ2-2	TRBD1	CASSVGQVETGELFF	TGCGCCAGCAGCGTGGGACAGGTGGAGACCGGGGAGCTGTTTTTT
many	TRBV7-2	TRBJ1-1	.	CASSSEARAEAFF	TGTGCCAGCAGCTCAGAGGCGCGGGCTGAAGCTTTCTTT
.	TRBV5-1	TRBJ2-7	TRBD1	CASSATGVDEQYF	TGCGCCAGCAGCGCGACAGGGGTTGACGAGCAGTACTTC
few	TRBV20-1	TRBJ1-5	TRBD1	CSARDPGQFFTGRPQHF	TGCAGTGCTAGAGACCCGGGACAGTTTTTTACAGGTCGACCCCAGCATTTT
.	TRBV20-1	TRBJ2-7	TRBD2	CSAGVNPSGDSGEQYF	TGCAGTGCTGGAGTAAACCCCAGCGGGGATTCGGGGGAGCAGTACTTC
.	TRBV7-9	TRBJ1-1	TRBD1	CASSCTGATCEAFF	TGTGCCAGCAGTTGTACAGGGGCGACCTGTGAAGCTTTCTTT
many	TRBV19	TRBJ1-2	TRBD1	CASRAPQGLYGYTF	TGTGCCAGTAGAGCCCCACAGGGGCTCTATGGCTACACCTTC
many	TRBV19	TRBJ1-1	.	CASSRDTQNTEAFF	TGTGCCAGTAGCCGGGACACACAGAACACTGAAGCTTTCTTT
many	TRBV3-1	TRBJ2-5	TRBD2	CASSPIAGGRQETQYF	TGTGCCAGCAGCCCGATAGCGGGAGGCAGGCAAGAGACCCAGTACTTC
many	TRBV6-6	TRBJ1-2	.	CASSYSQGQYGYTF	TGTGCCAGCAGTTACTCTCAGGGGCAGTATGGCTACACCTTC
.	TRBV27	TRBJ2-2	TRBD2	CASSPIETSGDTGELFF	TGTGCCAGCAGTCCGATCGAGACTAGCGGGGACACCGGGGAGCTGTTTTTT
few	TRBV19	TRBJ2-5	.	CASSIDLFTDNQETQYF	TGTGCCAGTAGTATAGACTTATTTACAGATAATCAAGAGACCCAGTACTTC
few	TRBV3-1	TRBJ1-2	.	CASSPQPDSLYGYTF	TGTGCCAGCAGCCCCCAACCGGACAGCCTCTATGGCTACACCTTC
few	TRBV19	TRBJ1-2	TRBD1	CASSLDRVNYGYTF	TGTGCCAGTAGTTTGGACAGGGTAAACTATGGCTACACCTTC
.	TRBV7-9	TRBJ2-1	TRBD2	CASSKTSGSRNEQFF	TGTGCCAGCAGCAAGACTAGCGGGAGTAGGAATGAGCAGTTCTTC
.	TRBV7-9	TRBJ2-2	.	CASSLDSYTGEPFF	TGTGCCAGCAGCTTAGACAGCTACACCGGGGAGCCGTTTTTT
few	TRBV18	TRBJ2-7	TRBD2	CASSPAGGGQTSYEQYF	TGTGCCAGCTCACCTGCGGGAGGGGGACAGACCTCCTACGAGCAGTACTTC
.	TRBV3-1	TRBJ2-1	.	CASSRGASSSYNEQFF	TGTGCCAGCAGCCGAGGGGCTAGCTCGTCCTACAATGAGCAGTTCTTC
few	TRBV5-4	TRBJ2-7	TRBD2	CASSPQLLAGTTYEQYF	TGTGCCAGCAGCCCGCAGTTACTAGCGGGCACAACCTACGAGCAGTACTTC
few	TRBV20-1	TRBJ2-2	.	CSARDGMWVKGDTGELFF	TGCAGTGCTAGAGATGGAATGTGGGTAAAGGGTGACACCGGGGAGCTGTTTTTT
.	TRBV9	TRBJ1-4	.	CASSGGRETTNEKLFF	TGTGCCAGCAGCGGGGGAAGGGAGACAACTAATGAAAAACTGTTTTTT
.	TRBV7-2	TRBJ2-3	.	CASSLVRTFTDTQYF	TGTGCCAGCAGCTTAGTAAGGACCTTCACAGATACGCAGTATTTT
few	TRBV5-6	TRBJ2-2	TRBD1	CASSLVQGTGVTVGELFF	TGTGCCAGCAGCTTGGTCCAGGGGACAGGGGTGACCGTCGGGGAGCTGTTTTTT